This is a list of T cell receptor beta chains from one sample in a study of cytotoxic CD8 clonotypes in ibrutinib-treated CLL. Assay used: immunoSEQ multiplex PCR; TCRdb lists only in-frame clones, some missing. There are about 4,500 clones in the sample; 83% occur only once, and 21% lies in the top ten. The sample consisted of PBMCs, taken before ibrutinib treatment. Receptor source: a human donor with chronic lymphocytic leukemia. Each CDR3 is given with its conserved first and last residue. The D gene is left open where the match is weak. Part of the rows lack a size; the others show once, few, many or a class for expanded clones.

clone_size,d_call,j_call,v_call,cdr3_aa,cdr3_nt
NA,NA,TRBJ2-2,TRBV5-4,CASSKQAANTGELFF,TGTGCCAGCAGTAAACAGGCAGCGAACACCGGGGAGCTGTTTTTT
few,TRBD2,TRBJ2-2,TRBV19,CASTLAGEGELFF,TGTGCCAGTACTCTAGCGGGAGAGGGGGAGCTGTTTTTT
once,NA,TRBJ2-2,TRBV7-9,CASSLAKGTPTGELFF,TGTGCCAGCAGCTTAGCGAAGGGGACACCCACCGGGGAGCTGTTTTTT
NA,NA,TRBJ2-3,TRBV5-1,CASSSTTDTQYF,TGCGCCAGCAGCTCAACCACAGATACGCAGTATTTT
once,TRBD2,TRBJ2-1,TRBV11-2,CASSSGSSYNEQFF,TGTGCCAGCAGCAGCGGGAGCTCCTACAATGAGCAGTTCTTC
NA,NA,TRBJ2-1,TRBV7-8,CASSPGTLQFF,TGTGCCAGCAGCCCTGGGACTTTACAGTTCTTC
NA,NA,TRBJ2-4,TRBV28,CASSSPPVAFVQYF,TGTGCCAGCAGTTCTCCCCCGGTAGCGTTCGTTCAGTACTTC
NA,TRBD2,TRBJ2-2,TRBV6-6,CASSSGRGSGTGELFF,TGTGCCAGCAGTTCCGGACGGGGTAGCGGGACCGGGGAGCTGTTTTTT
NA,TRBD2,TRBJ2-3,TRBV7-9,CASSQLAGHTDTQYF,TGTGCCAGCAGCCAACTAGCGGGACACACAGATACGCAGTATTTT
NA,TRBD1,TRBJ2-1,TRBV5-1,CASSPGQGTNEQFF,TGCGCCAGCAGCCCGGGACAGGGCACAAATGAGCAGTTCTTC